Below are 10 T cell receptor beta chains sequenced from a single sample in a study of cytomegalovirus exposure and HLA in healthy donors. A multiplex PCR was run with 60 Vbeta primers and 13 Jbeta primers. Assay used: immunoSEQ multiplex PCR; TCRdb lists only in-frame clones, some missing. The sample consists of 150,000 to 200,000 clones, around three quarters of them appearing once. Sequencing was performed on PBMCs. The source is a young woman in good health and CMV-seropositive.

The chain recombines TRBV2 with TRBJ1-1; 7 nucleotides align to TRBD1. This CDR3 comprises 14 residues. CDR1 and CDR2 from the germline V gene are SNHLY and FYNNEI. J lost 1 base, V lost 6 bases, and 5 bases had no gene match. CDR3 sequence (DNA): TGTGCCAGCAGGCTGAACAGGGGGAACACTGAAGCTTTCTTT. It encodes CASRLNRGNTEAFF.

The chain combines TRBV19 with TRBJ1-1; D unresolved. Germline V gives CDR1 LNHDA, CDR2 SQIVND (reference sequence). Trimming left V 4 bases short and J 1 base short, with 7 bases between. CDR3 length equals 13 residues. CDR3 in amino acids: CASSTLGNTEAFF. CDR3 bases: TGTGCCAGTAGTACCCTCGGGAACACTGAAGCTTTCTTT.

This chain joins TRBV6-5 and TRBJ1-1, with D perhaps matching TRBD1 (5 bases). The length of the CDR3 is 15 residues. With 7 bases removed from V and 3 bases from J, the gap between germline ends came to 18 bases. From germline, CDR1 is MNHEY and CDR2 SVGAGI. The CDR3 loop reads CASMGTLLGDTEAFF. CDR3 DNA sequence: TGTGCCAGCATGGGGACTCTCCTTGGAGACACTGAAGCTTTCTTT.

This sequence joins TRBV29-1 and TRBJ2-3; the D is unclear. Germline CDR1 SQVTM, CDR2 ANQGSEA. The CDR3 contains 13 residues. V was pared by 4 bases and J by 6 bases, with 14 bases between. CDR3 protein: CSVGYNLGDTQYF. The CDR3 DNA reads TGCAGCGTTGGATATAACTTGGGCGATACGCAGTATTTT.

This rearrangement joins TRBV4-1 to TRBJ2-5, with 7 bases matching TRBD2. V lost 8 bases and J lost 5; bases outside the gene matches: 8. The CDR3 extends over 13 amino acids. Germline CDR1 MGHRA, CDR2 YSYEKL. This CDR3 reads CASGWGGGETQYF. DNA for the CDR3: TGCGCCAGCGGATGGGGGGGAGGGGAGACCCAGTACTTC.

This clone was observed a single time. The V call is TRBV9, the J call TRBJ1-2; D not certain. There are 14 residues in the CDR3. V was pared by 4 bases and J by 1 base, with 11 bases between. The germline V gene has CDR1 SGDLS and CDR2 YYNGEE. CDR3 sequence reads: CASSPRQINYGYTF. The CDR3, as DNA: TGTGCCAGCAGCCCTCGACAAATTAACTATGGCTACACCTTC. The full variable domain, with the rest looked up from reference TRBV9 and TRBJ1-2, is DSGVTQTPKHLITATGQRVTLRCSPRSGDLSVYWYQQSLDQGLQFLIQYYNGEERAKGNILERFSAQQFPDLHSELNLSSLELGDSALYFCASSPRQINYGYTFGSGTRLTVV.

This clone was picked up a small number of times. This chain uses TRBV14 with TRBJ2-7, with D maybe TRBD2 (5 bases). The V gene lost 0 bases and the J gene lost 0 bases, with 12 bases spanning the gap. Per germline, CDR1 SGHDN and CDR2 FVKESK. The CDR3 totals 16 residues. The CDR3 spells CASSQDGFAGSYEQYF. CDR3 bases: TGTGCCAGCAGCCAAGACGGATTCGCGGGCTCCTACGAGCAGTACTTC. The whole variable domain, remainder taken from reference TRBV14 and TRBJ2-7, is EAGVTQFPSHSVIEKGQTVTLRCDPISGHDNLYWYRRVMGKEIKFLLHFVKESKQDESGMPNNRFLAERTGGTYSTLKVQPAELEDSGVYFCASSQDGFAGSYEQYFGPGTRLTVT.

V gene TRBV6-1 combines with J gene TRBJ2-3; possibly TRBD2 for D (5 bases). The CDR3 totals 12 residues. CDR1 is MNHNS and CDR2 is SASEGT in the germline V gene. Trimming cost V 2 bases and J 8 bases, with 8 bases left between them. In DNA form, the CDR3 reads TGTGCCAGCAGTGAAATCGGGGTTACGCAGTATTTT. It codes for CASSEIGVTQYF.

This clone was picked up a small number of times. The J gene is TRBJ2-1, the V gene TRBV6-4, with a weak D call TRBD2 (6 bases). Trimming shortened V by 3 bases and J by 9 bases, and 15 bases separated the two germline ends. This CDR3 is 14 amino acids long. CDR1 and CDR2 from the germline V gene are MRHNA and SNTAGT. This chain's CDR3 is CASSESDYGGEQFF. The CDR3 DNA follows: TGTGCCAGCAGTGAAAGCGATTACGGGGGTGAGCAGTTCTTC.

This chain connects TRBV28 to TRBJ2-7; 10 nucleotides line up with TRBD2. V lost 8 bases to trimming and J lost 3 bases; unmatched junction nucleotides: 7. The CDR3 contains 14 residues. CDR1 is MDHEN and CDR2 is SYDVKM in the germline V gene. CDR3 in DNA: TGTGCCAGCCTCTCGGCTAGCGGGAGCTACGAGCAGTACTTC. It specifies CASLSASGSYEQYF.